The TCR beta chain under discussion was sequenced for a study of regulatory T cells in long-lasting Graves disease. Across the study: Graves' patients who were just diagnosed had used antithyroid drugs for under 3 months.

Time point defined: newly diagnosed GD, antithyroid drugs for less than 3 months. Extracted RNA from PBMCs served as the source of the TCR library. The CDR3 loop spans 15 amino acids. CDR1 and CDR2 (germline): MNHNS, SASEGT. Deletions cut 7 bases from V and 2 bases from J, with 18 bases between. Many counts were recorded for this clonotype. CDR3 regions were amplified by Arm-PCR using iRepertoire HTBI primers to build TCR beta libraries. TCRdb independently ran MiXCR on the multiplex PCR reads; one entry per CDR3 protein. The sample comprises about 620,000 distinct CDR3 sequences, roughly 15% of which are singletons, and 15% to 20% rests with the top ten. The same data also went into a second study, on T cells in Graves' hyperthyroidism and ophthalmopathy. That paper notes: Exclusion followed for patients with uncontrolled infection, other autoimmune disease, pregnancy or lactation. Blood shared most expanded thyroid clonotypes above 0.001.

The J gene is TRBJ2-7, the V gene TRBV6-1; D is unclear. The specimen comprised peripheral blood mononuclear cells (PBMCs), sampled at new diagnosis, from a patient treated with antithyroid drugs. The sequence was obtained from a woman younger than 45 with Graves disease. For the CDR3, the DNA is TGTGCCAGCAAAGAATGGTTTGGTGAGACCTACGAGCAGTACTTC. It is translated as CASKEWFGETYEQYF.